This record looks at one TCR beta chain sequence and its context. The antigen is not known. The sample belongs to a study of Graves' ophthalmopathy and Graves' hyperthyroidism. Study overall: In this cohort's terms, stable hyperthyroidism meant no ophthalmopathy by 18 months of follow-up. Study-wide results and caveats: Prediction of ophthalmopathy progression reached less than 71% sensitivity and approximately 74% specificity. A majority of expanded thyroid clonotypes exceeding 0.001 frequency were likewise present in blood. A model of 13 signatures distinguished ophthalmopathy from stable hyperthyroidism at approximately 90% sensitivity and roughly 80% specificity.

CDR3 size: 15 residues. Germline-derived CDR1 and CDR2 are SGHAT and FQDESV (reference sequence). Germline trimming cut 9 bases from V and 1 base from J; bases unmatched to any gene: 10. For repertoire sequencing, the TCR beta CDR3 regions were amplified from RNA transcripts. After a first-round RT-PCR with HTBI primers, a second-round multiplex PCR was run. TCRdb called the multiplex PCR reads again in MiXCR, with one record for every CDR3 protein. The data hold over a million distinct CDR3 sequences, with 35% to 40% observed a single time. This TCR was recovered from an adult man with Graves' hyperthyroidism. Material: peripheral blood or thyroid tissue (not recorded which). The chain is built from TRBV11-1 and TRBJ2-3; 7 bases line up with TRBD1. CDR3 sequence: CASSHPGTGTDTQYF. In nucleotides, the CDR3 is TGTGCCAGTAGCCACCCAGGGACAGGCACAGATACGCAGTATTTT. Drawing the rest from reference TRBV11-1 and TRBJ2-3, the complete variable domain is EAEVAQSPRYKITEKSQAVAFWCDPISGHATLYWYRQILGQGPELLVQFQDESVVDDSQLPKDRFSAERLKGVDSTLKIQPAELGDSAMYLCASSHPGTGTDTQYFGPGTRLTVL.